Each of the 2 T cell receptor beta chains below was sequenced from the same sample in a study of CXCR3-negative and CXCR3-positive naive CD8 T cells. Study-level findings and limits: CXCR3-positive naive cells carried more hydrophobic TRB CDR3s than CXCR3-negative naive cells did.

UMI-labeled 5' RACE yielded the TRB cDNA libraries. TCRdb reprocessed the 5' RACE reads and keeps a single row for each CDR3 protein, giving no DNA. The repertoire table contains under 150,000 distinct CDR3 sequences. For these receptors, no antigen is known. Input material: naive CXCR3+ CD8+ T cells from blood. The subset denotes: CD45RO-CCR7+CD27+CD95- naive CD8+ T cells expressing CXCR3 (TNR3+). The receptors originated from a human donor in good health. Some clones in this sample may be carry-over from other donors' samples.

V usage is TRBV7-3 and J usage is TRBJ2-7; no DNA is available, so the TRBD2 call from TCRdb remains unchecked. The CDR3 runs 16 residues. From germline, CDR1 is SGHTA and CDR2 FQGTGA. CDR3 sequence: CASSATGLAGIHEQYF.

V is TRBV12-3 or TRBV12-4 and J is TRBJ2-1. The CDR3 contains 16 residues. CDR3 protein: CASSFEASNLHNEQFF.